The 13 T cell receptor beta chains reported below all come from one sample, sequenced in a study of T cells expressing NK-cell markers. No DNA is given; TCRdb re-called the 5' RACE reads and lists each CDR3 protein once. Its table records 200,000 to 300,000 distinct CDR3 sequences. Sequencing was done on a sample of blood T cells: a sorted CD56 or NKG2C T cell subset, CD4+ or CD8+ T cells, or bulk PBMC T cells (not recorded which). These receptors all come from a man between 18 and 35 years old in good health.

The rearrangement joins TRBV6-5 to TRBJ2-7; without DNA, the TCRdb call of TRBD1 cannot be checked. From germline, CDR1 is MNHEY and CDR2 SVGAGI. This CDR3 spans 14 amino acids. CDR3 region: CASSYGQGMYEQYF.

The chain employs TRBV12-3 or TRBV12-4 and TRBJ2-1; TCRdb outputs TRBD1, but without DNA this stays unchecked. The CDR3 spans 20 residues. Here the CDR3 reads CASTSARGGRGTSSYNEQFF.

The chain links TRBV27 to TRBJ2-1; TCRdb's assignment of TRBD1 cannot be checked, as there is no DNA. CDR3 length equals 13 residues. Germline CDR1 reads MNHEY; CDR2 reads SMNVEV (reference sequence). The CDR3 reads CASSPDGTDLQFF.

The V and J genes are TRBV7-2 and TRBJ2-2. The CDR3 runs to 14 residues. CDR1 and CDR2 from the germline V gene are SGHTA and FQGNSA. The CDR3 region is CASSLSSYTGELFF. Full variable domain (remainder filled in from reference TRBV7-2 and TRBJ2-2): GAGVSQSPSNKVTEKGKDVELRCDPISGHTALYWYRQSLGQGLEFLIYFQGNSAPDKSGLPSDRFSAERTGGSVSTLTIQRTQQEDSAVYLCASSLSSYTGELFFGEGSRLTVL.

The chain recombines TRBV20-1 with TRBJ2-3; TCRdb names TRBD2, which stays unverified in the absence of DNA. The CDR3 totals 15 residues. Germline V gene lookup returns CDR1 DFQATT and CDR2 SNEGSKA (reference sequence). The CDR3 region is CSARDGGLARQGQYF.

This chain joins TRBV24-1 and TRBJ1-1; TCRdb names TRBD1, which stays unverified in the absence of DNA. The V gene's germline CDR1 is KGHDR and CDR2 SFDVKD. This CDR3 is 13 amino acids long. The CDR3 loop is CATRPQGAAEAFF.

The chain uses TRBV12-3 or TRBV12-4 and TRBJ1-3. This CDR3 spans 16 amino acids. CDR3 amino acids: CASTLPGGPGGNTIYF.

The chain joins TRBV30 to TRBJ1-1. This CDR3 has 11 amino acids. Germline V CDR1 and CDR2: GTSNPN, SVGIG (reference sequence). The CDR3 sequence is CAWSGQGEAFF.

CDR3 protein: CASSDSTSLEQFF. V gene TRBV6-4 combines with J gene TRBJ2-1; the D call from TCRdb, TRBD2, cannot be confirmed without DNA. This CDR3 comprises 13 residues. The V gene's germline CDR1 is MRHNA and CDR2 SNTAGT.

The chain is built from TRBV27 and TRBJ1-2; TCRdb selects TRBD1, and the lack of DNA leaves this call unchecked. The CDR3 loop spans 14 amino acids. Germline-derived CDR1 and CDR2 are MNHEY and SMNVEV (reference sequence). CDR3 in amino acids: CASGGDRSKYGYTF.

The rearrangement uses TRBV6-2 or TRBV6-3 and TRBJ1-5; the TCRdb call, TRBD1, lacks DNA for checking. CDR3 length: 13 amino acids. Per germline, CDR1 MNHEY and CDR2 SVGEGT. CDR3 amino acids: CATSDRAYQPQHF.

The chain combines TRBV5-1 with TRBJ2-7; the TCRdb D gene call, TRBD1, has no DNA to confirm it. There are 14 residues in the CDR3. From germline, CDR1 is SGHRS and CDR2 YFSETQ. The CDR3 sequence: CASSFGVRSYEQYF.

The chain combines TRBV18 with TRBJ2-1; with no DNA, the TCRdb D assignment of TRBD1 cannot be verified. The germline CDR1 and CDR2 sequences are KGHSH and LQKENI. The CDR3 has 14 residues. CDR3 protein: CASSPRTGWDEQFF.